This T cell receptor beta chain derives from a study of tumor-infiltrating lymphocytes in primary liver carcinoma (dated by TCRdb to about 2017). A note on the overall study: Between November 2015 and March 2016, several patients in China with histopathologically diagnosed primary liver carcinoma had surgical resection. Hepatocellular carcinoma (four) or combined HCC and intrahepatic cholangiocarcinoma (one) was present in the five patients, who were three men and two women aged 30 to 69 years. The tumors of the five patients were staged as T1-T3 N0M0, with maximum diameters ranging from roughly 4.2 to 10 cm. Each sample produced roughly 3.65 to 8 million productive TCRbeta reads, and read depth showed no significant difference between tissue types. Across five regions of each liver tumor, along with adjacent normal tissue and blood, the study brought together TCRbeta repertoire sequencing, expression microarrays and whole-exome sequencing. A total of about 35 specimens from 5 patients went through TCRbeta repertoire sequencing, namely 25 tumor regions, 5 adjacent noncancerous liver tissues and 5 peripheral blood samples. Reproducibility between technical replicate repertoires was high, with correlation coefficients above 0.95 and mean shared-clone rates about 0.9.

A constant-region primer and ProtoScript II reverse transcriptase were used to reverse-transcribe TCRbeta-specific cDNA from about 500 ng total RNA. The TCRbeta libraries were prepared through three rounds of nested multiplex PCR following a slightly modified ARM-PCR procedure. Each of the first two PCR rounds ran for about 10 cycles and used multiplex TRBV1-TRBV30 forward primers together with a Cbeta reverse primer. Sample barcodes and Illumina adapters were added in a final 25-cycle PCR with Deep VentR polymerase. Before sequencing, amplicons of 200-500 bp were gel-purified using a QIAquick gel extraction kit. An Illumina HiSeq 2500 was used to sequence the TCRbeta amplicons with 250-bp paired-end reads. The authors' analysis ran thus. To recover full CDR3 sequences, reads were quality-trimmed using Trimmomatic v0.33 and paired reads were then merged using FLASH v1.2.11. V, D and J germline segments were assigned to the rearranged TCRbeta sequences by MiGEC v1.2.1b. Clonotype statistics and Shannon-Wiener diversity indices were computed with VDJtools v1.0.0. To reduce sampling bias, subsequent analyses other than the diversity analysis used only the 250 most abundant clonotypes in each sample. The public reads were reprocessed in TCRdb via fastp at Q25 and MiXCR, keeping in-frame beta chains. Under each unique CDR3 protein, matching rows form one entry showing the most common genes and DNA. For this entry, the V and J calls and clone size follow TCRdb and not the study's own pipeline. The sample records roughly 330,000 distinct CDR3 sequences, about 65% of which are singletons. The ten largest clonotypes hold 5.5% to 7% of the sample.

Concerning this clonotype itself: No antigen is known for it. The junction differs from germline at one of its ends, possibly a read error.

The investigation overall reported the following: Because only the TCR beta chain was sequenced and unpaired alpha chains were not captured, true repertoire diversity is likely underestimated. The top 250 clones made up a significantly larger repertoire fraction in tumors than in blood (p = 0.039). With just four or five patients in the study, the authors point out that the findings should be validated in a larger study. Since the samples were bulk and unsorted, there was no way to compare CD4+ and CD8+ T cell repertoires. Consistent with antigen-driven expansion, pairs of tumor regions showed higher repertoire overlap (mean about 36%) than either tumor-adjacent pairs (around 17%) or tumor-blood pairs (roughly 15%).

Blood RNA was extracted from unsorted whole blood with TRIzol reagent; germline DNA came from the DNeasy Blood & Tissue kit. At the time of sampling, the patients were treatment-naive and had chronic HBV infection. Four milliliters of peripheral blood were collected into K2EDTA tubes before surgery. CDR1 SQVTM and CDR2 ANQGSEA are derived from the germline V gene. Taken from cysteine to phenylalanine, the CDR3 has 13 residues. The read is trimmed to its CDR3 DNA, 39 bases read in frame from base 1. The chain is made from TRBV29-1 and TRBJ2-2; TRBD1 is perhaps the D gene, given 6 matching bases. The sequence was collected from a middle-aged man with primary liver carcinoma and hepatitis B virus infection. The source material was peripheral blood. This receptor has the CDR3 CSAFGGDTWELFF. The DNA is TGCAGCGCATTTGGGGGCGACACCTGGGAGCTGTTTTTT.